These 9 T cell receptor beta chains were sequenced from one sample in a study of molecular identifiers for immune sequencing clone quantification. In TCRdb, the PCR reads were re-called with MiXCR into one record per CDR3 protein. The repertoire holds approximately 100,000 distinct CDR3 sequences, with 36% as singletons. Sequencing input: naive CD8+ T cells from blood, with Jurkat cell RNA spiked in. As to subset: FACS-sorted CD8+CD4-CCR7+CD45RA+ naive T cells. The receptors were sampled from a human donor in good health. Some libraries in this study had Jurkat cell RNA spiked in.

This sequence joins TRBV28 and TRBJ1-4, with D maybe TRBD1 (5 bases). V was trimmed by 6 bases and J by 0 bases, leaving 14 bases between them. Germline V gene lookup returns CDR1 MDHEN and CDR2 SYDVKM. This CDR3 is 16 amino acids long. The chain's CDR3 is CASRPWGFATNEKLFF. The CDR3 DNA is TGTGCCAGCAGACCCTGGGGGTTCGCAACTAATGAAAAACTGTTTTTT. The whole variable domain, filled in from reference TRBV28 and TRBJ1-4, reads DVKVTQSSRYLVKRTGEKVFLECVQDMDHENMFWYRQDPGLGLRLIYFSYDVKMKEKGDIPEGYSVSREKKERFSLILESASTNQTSMYLCASRPWGFATNEKLFFGSGTQLSVL.

This clonotype was seen at least ten times. The chain couples TRBV29-1 to TRBJ2-3, with D unclear. The CDR3 length is 14 residues. Trimming shortened V by 6 bases and J by 0 bases, and 13 bases separated the two germline ends. Germline assignment: CDR1 SQVTM and CDR2 ANQGSEA. The chain's CDR3 is CSVVEYESTDTQYF. CDR3 DNA sequence: TGCAGCGTAGTAGAGTACGAAAGCACAGATACGCAGTATTTT.

The rearrangement uses TRBV7-9 and TRBJ2-2; possible D gene TRBD2, 5 bases. Germline CDR1 reads SEHNR; CDR2 reads FQNEAQ (reference sequence). The CDR3 has 17 residues. Trimming took off 0 bases at V and 1 base at J, with 12 bases between the two ends. CDR3 bases: TGTGCCAGCAGCTTAGCTCCGGGAAGATGGAACACCGGGGAGCTGTTTTTT. Its protein is CASSLAPGRWNTGELFF. Using reference TRBV7-9 and TRBJ2-2 for the parts outside the CDR3, the full variable domain is DTGVSQNPRHKITKRGQNVTFRCDPISEHNRLYWYRQTLGQGPEFLTYFQNEAQLEKSRLLSDRFSAERPKGSFSTLEIQRTEQGDSAMYLCASSLAPGRWNTGELFFGEGSRLTVL.

This clonotype was seen ten or more times. V usage is TRBV28 and J usage is TRBJ2-7; D uncertain. The CDR3 sequence is 14 residues long. V gave up 5 bases and J gave up 2 bases, with 13 bases separating them. Germline V gene data show CDR1 as MDHEN and CDR2 as SYDVKM. CDR3 bases: TGTGCCAGCAGTCCACGACGAGCTCCCTACGAGCAGTACTTC. Translating gives CASSPRRAPYEQYF.

The chain couples TRBV28 to TRBJ2-7, with TRBD2 identical over 11 bases. The CDR3 covers 16 residues. Germline values: CDR1 MDHEN, CDR2 SYDVKM. Germline trimming cut 3 bases from V and 4 bases from J; bases unmatched to any gene: 8. CDR3 nucleotide sequence: TGTGCCAGCAGTTTGCGAACTAGCGGGAGAATTTACGAGCAGTACTTC. It encodes CASSLRTSGRIYEQYF.

This clonotype was seen at least ten times. The chain is built from TRBV12-3 or TRBV12-4 and TRBJ2-3, with D possibly TRBD1 on 5 matching bases. The CDR3 sequence is 16 residues long. V shed 2 bases and J shed 1 base, with 13 bases lying between them. This CDR3 reads CASSLRGVRGTDTQYF. DNA for the CDR3: TGTGCCAGCAGTTTAAGGGGCGTTCGGGGCACAGATACGCAGTATTTT.

This sequence joins TRBV20-1 and TRBJ2-1, with 8 bases lining up with TRBD2. The length of the CDR3 is 19 residues. Germline-derived CDR1 and CDR2 are DFQATT and SNEGSKA (reference sequence). V lost 5 bases to trimming and J lost 0 bases; unmatched junction nucleotides: 18. The CDR3 nucleotides are TGCAGTGCTCCCCTCCGAGGGGCGGGAGGCCTAAGCTCCTACAATGAGCAGTTCTTC. This translates into CSAPLRGAGGLSSYNEQFF.

This chain joins TRBV19 and TRBJ2-1; 10 bases align to TRBD2. The length of the CDR3 is 14 residues. The germline CDR1 and CDR2 sequences are LNHDA and SQIVND (reference sequence). Trimming at V came to 5 bases and at J to 10 bases, leaving 8 bases not matched to a gene. CDR3 DNA: TGTGCCAGTAGTCCATCTAGCGGGAGTCGGGAGCAGTTCTTC. Protein: CASSPSSGSREQFF.

This clonotype was counted between two and nine times. The rearrangement joins TRBV5-1 to TRBJ1-1; 7 bases align to TRBD1. The CDR3 spans 17 residues. Germline V CDR1 and CDR2: SGHRS, YFSETQ. V lost 3 bases to trimming and J lost 3 bases; unmatched junction nucleotides: 14. The CDR3 sequence is CASSSLGEGASDTEAFF. Written as DNA, the CDR3 is TGCGCCAGCAGCTCGCTGGGTGAGGGGGCGTCGGACACTGAAGCTTTCTTT. Based on the CDR3 plus reference TRBV5-1 and TRBJ1-1, the full variable domain is KAGVTQTPRYLIKTRGQQVTLSCSPISGHRSVSWYQQTPGQGLQFLFEYFSETQRNKGNFPGRFSGRQFSNSRSEMNVSTLELGDSALYLCASSSLGEGASDTEAFFGQGTRLTVV.